This TCR beta chain originates from a study of shared clonotypes between healthy human individuals. Each of the donors was a healthy adult who was HIV-negative and had not had a recent acute infection or vaccination. This clone was found many times. Antigen: not known. Each subset's genomic DNA was split evenly across several immunoSEQ plates. The assay was immunoSEQ multiplex PCR, and TCRdb's table has in-frame clones only and misses some. Here the sample spans about 1 million clones, approximately 72% being singletons. Notes on the study in general: Deeper or shallower sequencing was expected to change how clonotypes are shared among donors.

The germline CDR1 and CDR2 sequences are LNHDA and SQIVND (reference sequence). The J segment lost 3 bases and the V segment lost 7 bases, leaving 7 bases of the junction unmatched. The CDR3 sequence is 14 residues long. The material sequenced was memory CD4+ T cells sorted from blood. The sample's subset: CD45RA-negative fraction. The J gene is TRBJ2-3, the V gene TRBV19, with 7 bases identical to TRBD1. The receptor was derived from a man aged 18-30 years in good health. The CDR3 region is CASNKGAKTDTQYF. The CDR3 coding sequence is TGTGCCAGTAATAAGGGGGCGAAGACAGATACGCAGTATTTT.